This is a list of T cell receptor beta chains from one sample in a study of shared clonotypes between healthy human individuals. Using immunoSEQ multiplex PCR, the repertoire was profiled, and TCRdb retains in-frame clones only, with some absent. This table has roughly 760,000 clones, less than 85% appearing once. The sequenced sample was memory CD4+ T cells sorted from blood. The receptors here all came from a woman aged 25 to 39 in good health. Both conserved end residues are part of each CDR3.

V gene | CDR3 protein
TRBV28 | CATYRTGARQETQYF
TRBV5-1 | CASSLEVTAGTQYF
TRBV7-9 | CASSSQGDQPQHF
TRBV11-2 | CASSLNSGNRDTQYF
TRBV7-8 | CASSFVGEQYF
TRBV30 | CAWSTGRTEAFF
TRBV5-6 | CASSQQDRAQETQYF
TRBV28 | CASSAGQGGNTIYF
TRBV2 | CASSWSGGDQPQHF
TRBV30 | CAWSNNPRSTGTSGRGYEQYF